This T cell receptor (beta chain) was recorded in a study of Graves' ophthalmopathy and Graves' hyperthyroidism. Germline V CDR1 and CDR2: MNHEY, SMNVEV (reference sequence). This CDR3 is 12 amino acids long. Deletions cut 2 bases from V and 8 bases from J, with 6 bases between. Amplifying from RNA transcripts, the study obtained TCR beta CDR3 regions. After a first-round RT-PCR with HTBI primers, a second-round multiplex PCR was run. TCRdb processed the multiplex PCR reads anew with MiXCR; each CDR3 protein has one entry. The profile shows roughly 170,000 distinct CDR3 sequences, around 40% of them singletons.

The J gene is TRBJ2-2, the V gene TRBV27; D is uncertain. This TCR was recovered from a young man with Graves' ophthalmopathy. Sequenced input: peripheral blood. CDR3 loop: CASSLIGGELFF. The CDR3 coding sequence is TGTGCCAGCAGTTTAATTGGTGGGGAGCTGTTTTTT.